Reported below is one TCR beta chain. Its antigen is undetermined. Each CDR3 protein gets one entry after TCRdb re-called the 5' RACE reads with MiXCR. The table has about 300,000 distinct CDR3 sequences, roughly a fifth seen once; the top ten hold around 21%. Trimming at V came to 6 bases and at J to 3 bases, leaving 4 bases not matched to a gene. CDR1 and CDR2 from the germline V gene are MNHEY and SVGAGI. This CDR3 has 14 amino acids. The source of the sample is a study of T-cell memory formation after mild COVID-19. Study-level results: Among CD4+ contracting clones, most were CM and EM, and CD8+ ones EMRA.

The chain joins TRBV6-5 to TRBJ1-4; the match to TRBD1 covers 7 bases. Sequencing was done on a sample of PBMCs or a T cell subset sorted from them (not recorded which). The receptor was isolated from a man between 18 and 29 years old who had mild COVID-19 (a few samples of this study predate the infection). Cell type and time point are not known. This chain's CDR3 is CASRIRGPNEKLFF. CDR3 coding DNA: TGTGCCAGCAGGATTAGGGGGCCTAATGAAAAACTGTTTTTT.